Below, one T cell receptor (beta chain) is given with its context. Antigen: not known. Survey-depth immunoSEQ sequencing covered TCR beta CDR3 regions. Produced via immunoSEQ multiplex PCR; TCRdb's table is partial and in-frame only. The sample yields under 100,000 clones, over 70% seen once. The CDR3 runs to 15 residues. Trimming removed 5 bases from V and 6 bases from J, with 18 bases in between. Per the germline V gene, CDR1 is MDHEN and CDR2 is SYDVKM. These data belong to a study of CD8 T cell repertoires and HIV-1 epitope variants. The wider study: 1M T cells were kept uncultured as a baseline. Study-wide results and caveats: The TAALDMSHF plasma variant had no responses, unlike KF9 (five clonotypes) and HW9 (one).

The sequencing input was uncultured baseline CD8+ T cells from peripheral blood mononuclear cells (PBMCs). The rearrangement links TRBV28 to TRBJ2-3; D remains ambiguous. This TCR was sampled from a male donor with HIV. CDR3 DNA sequence: TGTGCCAGCAGTGATCCTCGGCCCGCCATGGATACGCAGTATTTT. This sequence encodes CASSDPRPAMDTQYF.